The 26 T cell receptor beta chains below come from one sample, sequenced in a study of cytotoxic CD8 clonotypes in ibrutinib-treated CLL. Sequenced by immunoSEQ multiplex PCR; TCRdb stores in-frame clones only, minus some. The table lists hundreds of thousands of clones, nearly 80% of them singletons. This specimen consisted of PBMCs, obtained after 12 months of ibrutinib treatment. Receptor source: a human donor with chronic lymphocytic leukemia.

V is TRBV27 and J is TRBJ2-1; 8 nucleotides agree with TRBD2. With V trimmed by 2 bases and J by 10 bases, 1 base remained unmatched. The CDR3 length is 12 residues. CDR1 and CDR2 (germline): MNHEY, SMNVEV (reference sequence). The CDR3 DNA is TGTGCCAGCAGTTTAGTAGCGGGGGAGCAGTTCTTC. Amino acid sequence: CASSLVAGEQFF.

About this clone itself: This sequence may be a read error, since a much larger clone differs from it by one base. The same CDR3 can be traced to other DNA sequences in this sample. V usage is TRBV11-3 and J usage is TRBJ2-3; D assignment may be TRBD1 or TRBD2 (5 bases each). Germline lookup yields CDR1 SGHNT and CDR2 YENEEA. The CDR3 totals 14 residues. V was shortened by 1 base and J by 0 bases, with 5 bases between the two germline ends. The DNA for the CDR3 is TGTGCCAGCAGCTTAGGGGGGAGCACAGATACGCAGTATTTT. This encodes CASSLGGSTDTQYF.

This clone showed up just once. The J gene is TRBJ2-7, the V gene TRBV30; D is undetermined. Germline V gene sequence: CDR1 GTSNPN, CDR2 SVGIG (reference sequence). The CDR3 contains 10 residues. V was trimmed by 3 bases and J by 5 bases, leaving 5 bases between them. The CDR3 here is CAWSHDEQYF. For the CDR3, the DNA is TGTGCCTGGAGCCATGACGAGCAGTACTTC.

The rearrangement links TRBV2 to TRBJ1-5, with 7 bases matching TRBD1. The CDR3 has 19 residues. V lost 8 bases to trimming and J lost 2 bases; unmatched junction nucleotides: 21. The germline gives CDR1 SNHLY, CDR2 FYNNEI. This CDR3 reads CASWCRQGSGSCGNQPQHF. CDR3 coding DNA: TGTGCCAGCTGGTGCAGACAGGGAAGTGGGAGTTGTGGCAATCAGCCCCAGCATTTT.

The chain carries TRBV27 and TRBJ2-7, with D perhaps TRBD2 (6 bases). Germline assignment: CDR1 MNHEY and CDR2 SMNVEV (reference sequence). The CDR3 sequence is 14 residues long. The V end was cut by 0 bases, the J end by 1 base, with 7 bases between. This chain's CDR3 is CASSLSGGSYEQYF. DNA of the CDR3: TGTGCCAGCAGTTTATCGGGGGGATCCTACGAGCAGTACTTC.

DNA for the CDR3: TGTGCCAGCAGCCGGGGAAGTGTTAATGAGCAGTTCTTC. Amino acid sequence: CASSRGSVNEQFF. This sequence joins TRBV7-8 and TRBJ2-1; the D gene is possibly TRBD2 (5 bases). Between the trimmed V and J ends, which lost 5 bases and 7 bases, there was a span of 12 bases. The CDR3 extends over 13 amino acids. Per the germline V gene, CDR1 is SGHVS and CDR2 is FQNEAQ.

The CDR3 DNA reads TGTGCCAGCACCGAGACAGGGGGCTACAATGAGCAGTTCTTC. Amino acid sequence: CASTETGGYNEQFF. The genes are TRBV7-8 and TRBJ2-1; 9 bases map to TRBD1. The V gene's germline CDR1 is SGHVS and CDR2 FQNEAQ. Germline trimming cut 7 bases from V and 3 bases from J; bases unmatched to any gene: 4. The CDR3 is 14 residues long.

The chain has TRBV9 and TRBJ2-1; D not certain. This CDR3 spans 14 amino acids. Trimming took off 6 bases at V and 0 bases at J, with 10 bases between the two ends. CDR1 is SGDLS, CDR2 YYNGEE, per germline. DNA of the CDR3: TGTGCCAGCACCCCTTACAGCTCCTACAATGAGCAGTTCTTC. It encodes CASTPYSSYNEQFF.

The genes are TRBV5-1 and TRBJ2-1; the D is unclear. Per germline, CDR1 SGHRS and CDR2 YFSETQ. The CDR3 is 17 residues long. V lost 0 bases and J lost 0, with 13 bases in between. CDR3 DNA sequence: TGCGCCAGCAGCTTGGTTCTCAGTTTGGTCTCCTACAATGAGCAGTTCTTC. It is translated as CASSLVLSLVSYNEQFF.

The chain uses TRBV7-8 and TRBJ2-7; 9 bases fit TRBD1. Germline CDR1 is SGHVS and CDR2 is FQNEAQ. The CDR3 is 14 residues long. Trimming cost V 1 base and J 7 bases; bases outside gene matches: 5. CDR3 amino acids: CASSLDRGRGEQYF. In nucleotides, the CDR3 is TGTGCCAGCAGCTTAGACAGGGGGCGCGGGGAGCAGTACTTC.

V is TRBV5-6 and J is TRBJ2-7, with D hard to call. Trimming cost V 4 bases and J 3 bases, with 11 bases left between them. Germline CDR1 is SGHDT and CDR2 is YYEEEE. This CDR3 region has 13 residues. The CDR3 protein is CASSRTNLYEQYF. CDR3 coding DNA: TGTGCCAGCAGCCGGACGAACCTCTACGAGCAGTACTTC.

The chain combines TRBV6-5 with TRBJ2-7; perhaps TRBD1 as D (6 bases). The CDR3 covers 13 residues. Germline CDR1 reads MNHEY; CDR2 reads SVGAGI. Between the trimmed V and J ends, which lost 5 bases and 3 bases, there was a span of 11 bases. The CDR3 DNA reads as TGTGCCAGCAGTAACAGGGCGCACTACGAGCAGTACTTC. Its translation: CASSNRAHYEQYF.

The chain links TRBV5-1 to TRBJ1-2; a weak D match, TRBD1 (5 bases). The length of the CDR3 is 16 residues. CDR1 and CDR2 from the germline V gene are SGHRS and YFSETQ. V was pared by 1 base and J by 0 bases, with 13 bases between. For the CDR3, the DNA is TGCGCCAGCAGCTTGATGGGGACCCCCACTAACTATGGCTACACCTTC. It codes for CASSLMGTPTNYGYTF.

The chain recombines TRBV6-1 with TRBJ2-7; 8 bases agree with TRBD2. From germline, CDR1 is MNHNS and CDR2 SASEGT. Germline trimming cut 6 bases from V and 2 bases from J; bases unmatched to any gene: 6. The CDR3 is 14 residues long. CDR3 DNA: TGTGCCAGCAGCTGGCGGGGGGCCCCCTACGAGCAGTACTTC. Translating it yields CASSWRGAPYEQYF.

The chain combines TRBV7-3 with TRBJ2-3, with D uncertain. The germline V gene has CDR1 SGHTA and CDR2 FQGTGA. There are 15 residues in the CDR3. The V and J ends lost 5 bases and 2 bases respectively, with 14 bases between them. The CDR3 DNA reads TGTGCCAGCAGCCCGGGTCCCCTCCACACAGATACGCAGTATTTT. Its translation: CASSPGPLHTDTQYF. Variable domain in full (rest from reference TRBV7-3 and TRBJ2-3): GAGVSQTPSNKVTEKGKYVELRCDPISGHTALYWYRQSLGQGPEFLIYFQGTGAADDSGLPNDRFFAVRPEGSVSTLKIQRTERGDSAVYLCASSPGPLHTDTQYFGPGTRLTVL.

Notes on this clone: One junction end does not reproduce the germline sequence, and a read error may be involved. Other DNA sequences in this specimen translate into the identical CDR3. The rearrangement uses TRBV7-7 and TRBJ2-5; D might be TRBD1 (5 bases). The CDR3 sequence is 13 residues long. Germline CDR1 and CDR2: SSHAT and FNYEAQ (reference sequence). The CDR3: CASSLGVAETQYF. DNA of the CDR3: TGTGCTAGCAGCTTAGGGGTGGCGGAGACCCAGTACTTC.

The chain recombines TRBV27 with TRBJ1-1; TRBD1 might be the D (5 bases). CDR3 length: 12 residues. Germline assignment: CDR1 MNHEY and CDR2 SMNVEV (reference sequence). Trimming left V 6 bases short and J 1 base short, with 6 bases between. The CDR3 here is CASRTGNTEAFF. The CDR3 coding sequence is TGTGCCAGCAGAACAGGGAACACTGAAGCTTTCTTT.

The chain employs TRBV28 and TRBJ1-4, with D perhaps matching TRBD1 (6 bases). Germline CDR1 reads MDHEN; CDR2 reads SYDVKM. The CDR3 runs to 14 residues. V dropped 8 bases and J dropped 10 bases, with 20 bases sitting between them. The CDR3 sequence is CASQMGGSGGKLFF. As DNA, the CDR3 is TGTGCCAGCCAAATGGGGGGCAGTGGGGGAAAACTGTTTTTT.

The chain couples TRBV10-2 to TRBJ2-5, with D uncertain. Per the germline V gene, CDR1 is WSHSY and CDR2 is SAAADI. The V gene lost 3 bases and the J gene lost 1 base, with 9 bases spanning the gap. The CDR3 contains 14 residues. CDR3 coding DNA: TGCGCCAGCAGTGATTCGCGGAGCCAAGAGACCCAGTACTTC. This sequence encodes CASSDSRSQETQYF.

In this sample, this clone turned up once. The V call is TRBV5-1, the J call TRBJ2-5, with D tentatively TRBD1 or TRBD2 (5 bases each). Germline V gives CDR1 SGHRS, CDR2 YFSETQ. Trimming took 0 bases from V and 9 from J, leaving 18 bases between them. This CDR3 spans 15 amino acids. This chain's CDR3 is CASSLVWAGAGAQYF. The CDR3 DNA sequence: TGCGCCAGCAGCTTGGTATGGGCCGGGGCCGGGGCCCAGTACTTC. The whole variable domain, filled in from reference TRBV5-1 and TRBJ2-5, reads KAGVTQTPRYLIKTRGQQVTLSCSPISGHRSVSWYQQTPGQGLQFLFEYFSETQRNKGNFPGRFSGRQFSNSRSEMNVSTLELGDSALYLCASSLVWAGAGAQYFGPGTRLLVL.

The chain combines TRBV2 with TRBJ1-5; D is unclear. Germline V gene lookup returns CDR1 SNHLY and CDR2 FYNNEI. This CDR3 has 15 residues. The ends were cut back, 3 bases at V and 6 bases at J, with 15 bases in the middle. The CDR3 DNA follows: TGTGCCAGCAGTGACTCGGGATTCGGAGGTCAGCCCCAGCATTTT. Its translation: CASSDSGFGGQPQHF.

For this clone: The junction and the germline gene differ at one end; a read error may be behind it. The chain combines TRBV6-5 with TRBJ2-7; 9 bases are shared with TRBD2. The germline V gene has CDR1 MNHEY and CDR2 SVGAGI. This CDR3 is built from 16 residues. Here the CDR3 reads CASSYEGGSGSGPRDF. Here the CDR3 DNA reads TGTGCCAGCAGTTACGAGGGGGGTAGCGGGAGTGGCCCGCGAGACTTC.

In this sample, this clone turned up a few times. This rearrangement joins TRBV30 to TRBJ1-5; no clear D gene. The germline V gene has CDR1 GTSNPN and CDR2 SVGIG (reference sequence). CDR3 length equals 15 residues. V was shortened by 2 bases and J by 5 bases, with 16 bases between the two germline ends. The CDR3 sequence: CAWSRGDLMDQPQHF. CDR3 bases: TGTGCCTGGAGTCGTGGAGACCTCATGGATCAGCCCCAGCATTTT.

The chain has TRBV2 and TRBJ2-3; maybe TRBD1 (5 bases). V was cut by 3 bases and J by 4 bases, with 11 bases left in between. The CDR3 runs 14 residues. In germline, CDR1 is SNHLY, CDR2 FYNNEI. CDR3 nucleotide sequence: TGTGCCAGCAGTGATGACAGTTTGCCAGATACGCAGTATTTT. Translating it yields CASSDDSLPDTQYF. Based on the CDR3 plus reference TRBV2 and TRBJ2-3, the full variable domain is EPEVTQTPSHQVTQMGQEVILRCVPISNHLYFYWYRQILGQKVEFLVSFYNNEISEKSEIFDDQFSVERPDGSNFTLKIRSTKLEDSAMYFCASSDDSLPDTQYFGPGTRLTVL.

V gene TRBV9 combines with J gene TRBJ2-2; 11 bases map to TRBD2. The V and J ends lost 4 bases and 7 bases, in that order; junction bases with no gene match: 3. This CDR3 spans 14 amino acids. Germline CDR1 and CDR2: SGDLS and YYNGEE. CDR3 DNA: TGTGCCAGCAGCATGGGACTAGCGGACGGGGAGCTGTTTTTT. It translates to CASSMGLADGELFF.

The rearrangement uses TRBV6-6 and TRBJ2-7, with D possibly being TRBD1 (5 bases). The germline V gene encodes CDR1 MNHNY and CDR2 SVGAGI (reference sequence). The CDR3 has 13 residues. Trimming took off 6 bases at V and 6 bases at J, with 15 bases between the two ends. CDR3 DNA: TGTGCCAGCAGCCCCTCGGACACGCGCGAGCAGTACTTC. This codes for CASSPSDTREQYF.